These T cell receptor beta chains were read from a single sample in a study of T cells in localized non-small cell lung cancer. Sequencing used immunoSEQ multiplex PCR; TCRdb keeps in-frame clones, though not all of them. The table includes about 72,000 clones, around 84% detected once. The sequences come from peripheral blood, collected before any cancer treatment. The receptors were sampled from a female donor aged 60 or older with stage I lung adenocarcinoma. The CDR3 runs from the conserved cysteine through the conserved F or W. Fields, in order: V gene, CDR3 length, J gene, D gene, clone size, CDR3 protein, CDR3 DNA. A D gene is named only where the DNA matches it firmly. Size tells how often a clone was seen (once, few, many) or the class of an expanded clone, and some rows leave it out.

TRBV4-2	16	TRBJ2-3	TRBD1	NA	CASSQGTGGSTDTQYF	TGTGCCAGCAGCCAAGGGACAGGGGGGAGCACAGATACGCAGTATTTT
TRBV7-8	14	TRBJ2-7	TRBD2	few	CASSLRDYLGEQYF	TGTGCCAGCAGCCTAAGGGACTACCTGGGGGAGCAGTACTTC
TRBV4-2	16	TRBJ2-1	TRBD2	few	CASSQGPAGGQNEQFF	TGTGCCAGCAGCCAAGGCCCAGCGGGAGGGCAAAATGAGCAGTTCTTC
TRBV2	15	TRBJ1-5	TRBD1	NA	CASRKGQGPNQPQHF	TGTGCCAGCAGGAAGGGACAGGGCCCAAATCAGCCCCAGCATTTT
TRBV7-9	15	TRBJ2-7	NA	NA	CASARIPDRPYEQYF	TGTGCCAGCGCCCGGATCCCAGACAGGCCCTACGAGCAGTACTTC
TRBV5-1	16	TRBJ2-3	NA	NA	CASSFIPDRSLGTQYF	TGCGCCAGCAGCTTTATCCCGGATCGCTCACTTGGTACGCAGTATTTT
TRBV5-6	12	TRBJ2-1	NA	NA	CASSSGWNEQFF	TGTGCCAGCAGCTCTGGGTGGAATGAGCAGTTCTTC
TRBV7-2	16	TRBJ2-7	TRBD2	NA	CASSLGGGGATSEQYF	TGTGCCAGCAGCTTAGGCGGCGGGGGGGCGACGAGCGAGCAGTACTTC
TRBV5-1	15	TRBJ2-3	NA	NA	CASSPTGGSTDTQYF	TGCGCCAGCAGCCCAACCGGGGGTAGCACAGATACGCAGTATTTT
TRBV9	16	TRBJ2-5	NA	NA	CASSVSGAGLQETQYF	TGTGCCAGCAGCGTATCAGGGGCAGGGTTACAAGAGACCCAGTACTTC
TRBV9	10	TRBJ2-3	NA	NA	CASTPDTQYF	TGTGCCAGCACCCCAGATACGCAGTATTTT
TRBV25-1	15	TRBJ2-1	TRBD2	NA	CASRKRGGDYNEQFF	TGTGCCAGCAGAAAGCGGGGGGGGGACTACAATGAGCAGTTCTTC
TRBV5-1	18	TRBJ2-1	TRBD2	NA	CASSPPTSGASSYNEQFF	TGCGCCAGCAGCCCCCCGACTAGCGGGGCAAGCTCCTACAATGAGCAGTTCTTC
TRBV19	13	TRBJ1-1	NA	NA	CASSIGRNTEAFF	TGTGCCAGTAGTATAGGAAGGAACACTGAAGCTTTCTTT
TRBV5-1	14	TRBJ2-7	NA	NA	CASSLVVGRAEQYF	TGCGCCAGCAGCTTGGTGGTCGGGCGGGCCGAGCAGTACTTC
TRBV2	15	TRBJ1-1	NA	NA	CASSEAGYGGTEAFF	TGTGCCAGCAGTGAAGCGGGTTATGGGGGTACTGAAGCTTTCTTT
TRBV19	14	TRBJ2-5	NA	NA	CASSPRIVQETQYF	TGTGCCAGTAGTCCGAGGATAGTGCAAGAGACCCAGTACTTC
TRBV5-4	15	TRBJ2-1	NA	once	CASSLIGTEERVQFF	TGTGCCAGCAGCTTAATCGGGACGGAGGAGAGAGTGCAGTTCTTC
TRBV5-1	14	TRBJ2-5	NA	NA	CASREEMYQETQYF	TGCGCCAGCAGGGAAGAGATGTACCAAGAGACCCAGTACTTC
TRBV5-6	14	TRBJ2-7	NA	few	CASSLARGNYEQYF	TGTGCCAGCAGCTTGGCCCGGGGGAACTACGAGCAGTACTTC
TRBV10-2	11	TRBJ2-5	NA	NA	CASSVGETQYF	TGCGCCAGCAGTGTCGGAGAGACCCAGTACTTC
TRBV7-4	17	TRBJ2-1	TRBD2	NA	CASSRGLAGDRLNEQFF	TGTGCCAGCAGCAGAGGACTAGCGGGAGATCGGCTCAATGAGCAGTTCTTC
TRBV28	16	TRBJ2-1	NA	NA	CASSSLKGELYNEQFF	TGTGCCAGCAGTTCCTTGAAAGGGGAACTGTACAATGAGCAGTTCTTC
TRBV5-6	14	TRBJ1-2	NA	NA	CASSLGRTNYGYTF	TGTGCCAGCAGCTTGGGTCGGACTAACTATGGCTACACCTTC
TRBV9	15	TRBJ2-3	TRBD2	NA	CASSVESGRADTQYF	TGTGCCAGCAGCGTAGAGAGCGGGAGGGCGGATACGCAGTATTTT
TRBV27	15	TRBJ2-1	TRBD2	NA	CASSLSLAGASEQFF	TGTGCCAGCAGTTTATCACTAGCGGGAGCGAGTGAGCAGTTCTTC
TRBV7-2	14	TRBJ2-5	NA	once	CASSPGQLPETQYF	TGTGCCAGCAGCCCAGGACAGCTTCCAGAGACCCAGTACTTC
TRBV6-1	15	TRBJ1-5	NA	NA	CASGKGVSSNQPQHF	TGTGCCAGCGGGAAGGGGGTGAGTAGCAATCAGCCCCAGCATTTT
TRBV6-5	15	TRBJ2-7	NA	few	CASSYVGGRVNQQYF	TGTGCCAGCAGTTACGTGGGGGGGCGCGTCAACCAGCAGTACTTC
TRBV9	12	TRBJ1-6	NA	NA	CASSVGDSTLHF	TGTGCCAGCAGCGTGGGGGACTCCACCCTCCACTTT
TRBV5-4	14	TRBJ2-7	TRBD1	once	CASSWYRGRGEQYF	TGTGCCAGCAGCTGGTACAGGGGGAGAGGGGAGCAGTACTTC
TRBV7-2	14	TRBJ1-1	TRBD1	NA	CASSLDRGITEAFF	TGTGCCAGCAGCTTAGACAGGGGGATCACTGAAGCTTTCTTT
TRBV13	16	TRBJ2-1	TRBD2	NA	CASSLVAGGSYNEQFF	TGTGCCAGCAGCTTAGTAGCGGGAGGGTCCTACAATGAGCAGTTCTTC
TRBV6-5	14	TRBJ2-7	TRBD1	NA	CASSAGTGLRWEYF	TGTGCCAGCAGCGCCGGGACAGGGCTCAGGTGGGAGTACTTC
TRBV6-1	15	TRBJ2-1	NA	NA	CASSERWRGWNEQFF	TGTGCCAGCAGTGAAAGGTGGAGAGGGTGGAATGAGCAGTTCTTC
TRBV5-1	15	TRBJ2-3	NA	once	CASSYGVYSTDTQYF	TGCGCCAGCAGCTACGGGGTGTATAGCACAGATACGCAGTATTTT
TRBV4-3	15	TRBJ1-2	NA	NA	CASSQDRVGKSGYTF	TGCGCCAGCAGCCAAGATCGGGTAGGGAAAAGTGGCTACACCTTC
TRBV19	14	TRBJ1-3	NA	NA	CASSTGSGGNTIYF	TGTGCCAGTAGTACAGGGTCCGGGGGAAACACCATATATTTT
TRBV7-9	12	TRBJ1-1	TRBD1	NA	CASSLGQGKAFF	TGTGCCAGCAGCTTAGGACAGGGAAAAGCTTTCTTT
TRBV16	13	TRBJ2-3	NA	NA	CASSPLSGGTQYF	TGTGCCAGCAGCCCTCTTTCAGGGGGGACGCAGTATTTT
TRBV7-2	13	TRBJ1-2	TRBD1	NA	CASSLPTGGGYTF	TGTGCCAGCAGCCTACCGACAGGGGGCGGCTACACCTTC
TRBV5-1	11	TRBJ2-7	NA	NA	CASSLGYEQYF	TGCGCCAGCAGTCTTGGGTACGAGCAGTACTTC
TRBV5-4	15	TRBJ1-6	NA	NA	CASSLKVGGASPLHF	TGTGCCAGCAGCTTGAAGGTCGGTGGAGCTTCACCCCTCCACTTT
TRBV11-2	13	TRBJ1-2	TRBD1	once	CASRMTGVYGYTF	TGTGCCAGCAGGATGACAGGGGTCTATGGCTACACCTTC
TRBV7-9	14	TRBJ2-1	NA	once	CASSVIGVYNEQFF	TGTGCCAGCAGCGTAATAGGGGTTTACAATGAGCAGTTCTTC
TRBV5-6	15	TRBJ1-2	NA	few	CASSPDKRGNYGYTF	TGTGCCAGCAGCCCTGACAAGAGGGGCAACTATGGCTACACCTTC
TRBV5-6	11	TRBJ1-2	NA	few	CASSSYYGYTF	TGTGCCAGCAGTTCGTACTATGGCTACACCTTC
TRBV10-3	15	TRBJ1-1	NA	NA	CAISESGGLNTEAFF	TGTGCCATCAGTGAGTCAGGGGGTTTGAACACTGAAGCTTTCTTT
TRBV10-3	18	TRBJ2-7	NA	few	CAISVSLGGLRDSHEQYF	TGTGCCATCAGTGTTTCACTAGGTGGTCTCAGGGATAGTCACGAGCAGTACTTC
TRBV19	15	TRBJ1-1	TRBD1	NA	CASKFGTVLNTEAFF	TGTGCCAGCAAATTCGGGACAGTACTGAACACTGAAGCTTTCTTT
TRBV12-5	14	TRBJ2-1	NA	NA	CASGSFDRRDRQFF	TGTGCTAGTGGTTCCTTCGATCGTCGCGATAGGCAGTTCTTC
TRBV29-1	13	TRBJ1-1	TRBD1	few	CSARTGKNTEAFF	TGCAGCGCCCGGACAGGGAAGAACACTGAAGCTTTCTTT
TRBV5-1	14	TRBJ1-1	TRBD1	few	CASRGQALNTEAFF	TGCGCCAGCCGCGGACAGGCGCTGAACACTGAAGCTTTCTTT
TRBV7-9	14	TRBJ1-1	TRBD1	many	CASRPGTANTEAFF	TGTGCCAGCAGACCGGGGACAGCGAACACTGAAGCTTTCTTT
TRBV5-4	15	TRBJ2-7	TRBD1	once	CASSNRDREDYEQYF	TGTGCCAGCAGCAACCGGGACAGGGAGGACTACGAGCAGTACTTC
TRBV6-4	16	TRBJ1-1	TRBD1	NA	CASSLDRVPFRTEAFF	TGTGCCAGCAGCTTGGACAGGGTCCCGTTCCGGACTGAAGCTTTCTTT
TRBV5-8	16	TRBJ1-5	NA	NA	CASSLGVQYSNQPQHF	TGTGCCAGCAGCTTAGGGGTGCAGTATAGCAATCAGCCCCAGCATTTT
TRBV28	11	TRBJ2-1	NA	NA	CASRDQYEQFF	TGTGCCAGCAGAGACCAGTATGAGCAGTTCTTC
TRBV28	15	TRBJ2-3	NA	NA	CASEGRRGGTDTQYF	TGTGCCAGCGAAGGTCGGAGGGGAGGCACAGATACGCAGTATTTT
TRBV18	13	TRBJ1-2	NA	few	CASSPSGDDGYTF	TGTGCCAGCTCACCTTCAGGGGATGATGGCTACACCTTC